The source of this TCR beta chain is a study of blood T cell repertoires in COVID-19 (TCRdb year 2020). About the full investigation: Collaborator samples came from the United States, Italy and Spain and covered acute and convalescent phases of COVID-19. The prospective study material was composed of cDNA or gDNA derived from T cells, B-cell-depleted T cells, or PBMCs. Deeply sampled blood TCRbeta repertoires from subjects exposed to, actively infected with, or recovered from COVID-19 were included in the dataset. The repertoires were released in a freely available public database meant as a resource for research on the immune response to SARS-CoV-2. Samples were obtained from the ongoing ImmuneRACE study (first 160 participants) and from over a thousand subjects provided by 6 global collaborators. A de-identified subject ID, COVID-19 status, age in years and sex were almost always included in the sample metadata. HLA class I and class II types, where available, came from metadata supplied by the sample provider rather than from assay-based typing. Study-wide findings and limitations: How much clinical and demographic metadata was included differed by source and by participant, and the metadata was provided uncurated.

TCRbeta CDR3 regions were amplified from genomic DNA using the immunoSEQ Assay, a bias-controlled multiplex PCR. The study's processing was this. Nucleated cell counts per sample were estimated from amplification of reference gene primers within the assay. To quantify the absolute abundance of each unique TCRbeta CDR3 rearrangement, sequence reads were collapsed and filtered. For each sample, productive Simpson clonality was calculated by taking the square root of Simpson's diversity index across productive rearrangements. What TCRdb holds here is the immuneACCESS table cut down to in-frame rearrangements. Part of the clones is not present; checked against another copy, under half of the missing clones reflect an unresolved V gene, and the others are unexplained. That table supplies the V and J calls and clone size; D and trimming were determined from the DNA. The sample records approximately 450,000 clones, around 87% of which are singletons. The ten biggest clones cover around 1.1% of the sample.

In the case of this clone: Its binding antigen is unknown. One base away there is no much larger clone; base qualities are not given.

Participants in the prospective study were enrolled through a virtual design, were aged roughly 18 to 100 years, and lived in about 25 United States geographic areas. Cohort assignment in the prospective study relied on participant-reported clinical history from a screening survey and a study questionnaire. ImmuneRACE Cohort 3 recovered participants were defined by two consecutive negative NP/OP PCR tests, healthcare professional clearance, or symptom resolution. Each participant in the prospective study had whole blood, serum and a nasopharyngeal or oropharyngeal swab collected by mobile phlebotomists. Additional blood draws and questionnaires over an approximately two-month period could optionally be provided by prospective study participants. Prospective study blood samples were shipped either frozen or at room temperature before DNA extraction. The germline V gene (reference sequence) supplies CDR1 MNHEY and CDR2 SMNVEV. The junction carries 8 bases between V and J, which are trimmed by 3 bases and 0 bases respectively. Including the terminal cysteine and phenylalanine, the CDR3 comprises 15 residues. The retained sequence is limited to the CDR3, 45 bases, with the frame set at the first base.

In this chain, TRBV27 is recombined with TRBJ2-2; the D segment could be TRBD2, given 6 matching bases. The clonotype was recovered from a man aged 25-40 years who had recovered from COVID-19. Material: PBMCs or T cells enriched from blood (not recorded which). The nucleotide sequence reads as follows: TGTGCCAGCAGTTTGCCTAGCGCGAACACCGGGGAGCTGTTTTTT. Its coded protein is CASSLPSANTGELFF.